These 15 T cell receptor beta chains originate from one sample sequenced in a study of long-term antiretroviral therapy in people with HIV. Investigators performed immunoSEQ version v3.0 at survey level. Using immunoSEQ multiplex PCR, the repertoire was profiled, and TCRdb retains in-frame clones only, with some absent. The top ten hold more than 6.5% of the sample, which has under 30,000 clones, less than 90% seen once. The sequences come from unsorted PBMCs, collected approximately 5 years before starting antiretroviral therapy. The receptors come from a man aged 50-60 years with HIV.

The J gene is TRBJ2-3, the V gene TRBV5-6; 7 nucleotides agree with TRBD2. Germline values: CDR1 SGHDT, CDR2 YYEEEE. The CDR3 runs 15 residues. With V trimmed by 1 base and J by 6 bases, 8 bases remained unmatched. The CDR3 sequence: CASSLLGGRHDTQYF. DNA for the CDR3: TGTGCCAGCAGCTTGCTTGGCGGGAGACACGATACGCAGTATTTT.

The chain recombines TRBV4-3 with TRBJ2-3; the match to TRBD1 covers 8 bases. Trimming cost V 0 bases and J 1 base; bases outside gene matches: 3. Germline assignment: CDR1 LGHNA and CDR2 YSLEER. The CDR3 extends over 16 amino acids. The CDR3 is CASSQDWGQGTDTQYF. In DNA, the CDR3 is TGCGCCAGCAGCCAAGATTGGGGACAGGGCACAGATACGCAGTATTTT.

V gene TRBV28 combines with J gene TRBJ1-2; D is ambiguous. Germline-derived CDR1 and CDR2 are MDHEN and SYDVKM. The ends were cut back, 6 bases at V and 6 bases at J, with 11 bases in the middle. The CDR3 covers 12 residues. The CDR3 DNA sequence: TGTGCCAGCAGATACGTTCGGGATGGCTACACCTTC. Translating gives CASRYVRDGYTF.

The chain is built from TRBV7-3 and TRBJ2-1, with D possibly being TRBD2 (6 bases). CDR1 is SGHTA, CDR2 FQGTGA, per germline. The CDR3 spans 16 residues. Between the trimmed V and J ends, which lost 5 bases and 7 bases, there was a span of 21 bases. This chain's CDR3 is CASSPGSAGRRNEQFF. For the CDR3, the DNA is TGTGCCAGCAGCCCCGGCTCGGCAGGGAGGAGGAATGAGCAGTTCTTC.

The genes are TRBV4-2 and TRBJ2-1; a weak D match, TRBD2 (5 bases). CDR3 length equals 13 residues. V was trimmed by 1 base and J by 8 bases, leaving 9 bases between them. Germline V gene sequence: CDR1 LGHNA, CDR2 YNFKEQ. CDR3 DNA sequence: TGTGCCAGCAGCCAAGGGGAGCTGGATGAGCAGTTCTTC. It encodes CASSQGELDEQFF.

As concerns this clone: This sample also contains other DNA sequences that code for the same CDR3. Here the CDR3 reads CASSLEGNTIYF. CDR3 sequence (DNA): TGCGCCAGCAGCTTGGAAGGAAACACCATATATTTT. The J gene is TRBJ1-3, the V gene TRBV5-1; D unclear. The CDR3 covers 12 residues. Germline loops: CDR1 SGHRS, CDR2 YFSETQ. Between the trimmed V and J ends, which lost 0 bases and 4 bases, there was a span of 2 bases. The variable domain in full, with the rest retrieved from reference TRBV5-1 and TRBJ1-3, is KAGVTQTPRYLIKTRGQQVTLSCSPISGHRSVSWYQQTPGQGLQFLFEYFSETQRNKGNFPGRFSGRQFSNSRSEMNVSTLELGDSALYLCASSLEGNTIYFGEGSWLTVV.

This sequence joins TRBV7-3 and TRBJ2-1, with 9 positions matching TRBD2. V lost 8 bases and J lost 1; bases outside the gene matches: 9. This CDR3 comprises 16 residues. From germline, CDR1 is SGHTA and CDR2 FQGTGA. CDR3 protein: CASAVGGRGSYNEQFF. CDR3 DNA: TGTGCCAGCGCGGTTGGCGGGAGGGGGTCCTACAATGAGCAGTTCTTC.

This chain links TRBV5-6 with TRBJ2-5; TRBD2 aligns across 12 bases. This CDR3 comprises 15 residues. CDR1 SGHDT and CDR2 YYEEEE come from the germline V gene. V lost 3 bases to trimming and J lost 6 bases; unmatched junction nucleotides: 6. CDR3: CASSWGLAGVKTQYF. CDR3 DNA: TGTGCCAGCAGCTGGGGACTAGCGGGCGTGAAGACCCAGTACTTC. The full variable domain, its missing parts supplied by reference TRBV5-6 and TRBJ2-5, is DAGVTQSPTHLIKTRGQQVTLRCSPKSGHDTVSWYQQALGQGPQFIFQYYEEEERQRGNFPDRFSGHQFPNYSSELNVNALLLGDSALYLCASSWGLAGVKTQYFGPGTRLLVL.

This chain links TRBV5-6 with TRBJ1-3; D remains unclear. Trimming took off 0 bases at V and 4 bases at J, with 14 bases between the two ends. Germline V lookup: CDR1 SGHDT, CDR2 YYEEEE. The CDR3 loop spans 16 amino acids. CDR3 region: CASSLGGRREGNTIYF. The DNA for the CDR3 is TGTGCCAGCAGCTTGGGCGGGCGCCGGGAAGGAAACACCATATATTTT.

This clone was seen only once. The chain's CDR3 is CASSLLAQSSTDTQYF. The CDR3 DNA follows: TGTGCCAGCAGCCTTCTAGCGCAATCGAGCACAGATACGCAGTATTTT. The V and J genes are TRBV5-4 and TRBJ2-3, with D tentatively TRBD2 (6 bases). CDR1 is SGHNT, CDR2 YYREEE, per germline (reference sequence). With 4 bases removed from V and 0 bases from J, the gap between germline ends came to 15 bases. The CDR3 spans 16 residues.

V and J are TRBV7-3 and TRBJ2-6; no reliable D call. The CDR3 is 15 residues long. V lost 5 bases and J 0 bases, leaving 8 bases between the germline ends. Germline CDR1 reads SGHTA; CDR2 reads FQGTGA. The CDR3 DNA follows: TGTGCCAGCAGCCCCGGGCTCTCTGGGGCCAACGTCCTGACTTTC. Residues: CASSPGLSGANVLTF.

The rearrangement uses TRBV11-2 and TRBJ2-2, with 9 bases that match TRBD1. Trimming at V came to 5 bases and at J to 5 bases, leaving 9 bases not matched to a gene. Germline lookup yields CDR1 SGHAT and CDR2 FQNNGV. The CDR3 covers 16 residues. The CDR3 is CASSPSPGQGTGELFF. Written as DNA, the CDR3 is TGTGCCAGCAGCCCATCTCCGGGACAGGGAACCGGGGAGCTGTTTTTT.

The chain has TRBV25-1 and TRBJ1-4; TRBD1 matches 9 bases. Per the germline V gene, CDR1 is MGHDK and CDR2 is SYGVNS. The CDR3 is 15 residues long. Germline trimming cut 5 bases from V and 8 bases from J; bases unmatched to any gene: 9. DNA of the CDR3: TGTGCCAGCAGTCCCCACAGGGGGCAGTTCGAAAAACTGTTTTTT. Amino acids: CASSPHRGQFEKLFF.

V gene TRBV27 combines with J gene TRBJ1-5, with a possible D match to TRBD1 (6 bases). The V end lost 3 bases, the J end lost 2 bases, and 11 bases lay between the germline ends. The germline gives CDR1 MNHEY, CDR2 SMNVEV (reference sequence). The CDR3 sequence is 15 residues long. This CDR3 is CASSFRGPGNQPQHF. CDR3 DNA: TGTGCCAGCAGTTTCAGGGGTCCCGGCAATCAGCCCCAGCATTTT.

The genes are TRBV7-8 and TRBJ2-7; perhaps TRBD2 as D (6 bases). The CDR3 is 14 amino acids. V was clipped by 3 bases and J by 3 bases, with 12 bases between them. Germline loops: CDR1 SGHVS, CDR2 FQNEAQ. Written as DNA, the CDR3 is TGTGCCAGCAGCTTTGGAAGGGAGGACTACGAGCAGTACTTC. This translates into CASSFGREDYEQYF.